The 24 T cell receptor beta chains reported below all come from one sample, sequenced in a study of OX40 agonist ivuxolimab in advanced cancers. Method: immunoSEQ multiplex PCR; TCRdb's copy keeps in-frame clones and lacks some. Among 80,000 to 100,000 clones listed, approximately 94% were seen once. This specimen consisted of CD4+ or CD8+ T cells sorted from blood, obtained in a trial of the OX40 agonist ivuxolimab. Every receptor here comes from an adult with an advanced solid tumor such as melanoma, head and neck, liver or kidney cancer.

This clone appeared once. V and J are TRBV25-1 and TRBJ1-6; D perhaps matches TRBD1 (5 bases). CDR3 size: 15 residues. The V and J ends lost 1 base and 9 bases respectively, with 13 bases between them. Germline V gives CDR1 MGHDK, CDR2 SYGVNS. The CDR3 spells CASSESPGDGSPLHF. The CDR3 DNA follows: TGTGCCAGCAGTGAATCGCCGGGGGACGGTTCACCCCTCCACTTT.

The chain joins TRBV11-2 to TRBJ2-1; possibly TRBD2 for D (6 bases). V was trimmed by 5 bases and J by 6 bases, leaving 14 bases between them. CDR3 length: 14 amino acids. Germline-derived CDR1 and CDR2 are SGHAT and FQNNGV. CDR3 in DNA: TGTGCCAGCAGCGTGAGGCGGGACGGCAATGAGCAGTTCTTC. Translated, it gives CASSVRRDGNEQFF. The full variable domain, its missing parts supplied by reference TRBV11-2 and TRBJ2-1, is EAGVAQSPRYKIIEKRQSVAFWCNPISGHATLYWYQQILGQGPKLLIQFQNNGVVDDSQLPKDRFSAERLKGVDSTLKIQPAKLEDSAVYLCASSVRRDGNEQFFGPGTRLTVL.

The rearrangement uses TRBV7-3 and TRBJ1-2, with 8 bases fitting TRBD1. The V gene end was trimmed by 4 bases and the J gene end by 4 bases; junction bases not matched to a gene: 2. This CDR3 has 13 amino acids. Per germline, CDR1 SGHTA and CDR2 FQGTGA. The CDR3 DNA reads as TGTGCCAGCAGCTATGGGACAGGCTATGGCTACACCTTC. Protein sequence: CASSYGTGYGYTF.

The rearrangement joins TRBV7-8 to TRBJ1-1; TRBD1 is a possible D gene (6 bases). This CDR3 has 11 residues. Germline CDR1 SGHVS, CDR2 FQNEAQ. Trimming pared 3 bases from V and 8 bases from J, leaving 7 bases between. DNA of the CDR3: TGTGCCAGCAGCTTTGGGACAGAAGCTTTCTTT. It translates to CASSFGTEAFF.

The V and J genes are TRBV6-1 and TRBJ1-5; the D is unclear. V lost 2 bases to trimming and J lost 6 bases, with 20 bases between them. Germline lookup yields CDR1 MNHNS and CDR2 SASEGT. The CDR3 spans 17 residues. CDR3 sequence: CASSETGWQPRGQPQHF. The CDR3 DNA reads TGTGCCAGCAGTGAAACCGGCTGGCAGCCGCGGGGTCAGCCCCAGCATTTT.

This sequence joins TRBV5-1 and TRBJ2-7; 7 bases are a match to TRBD2. V gave up 4 bases and J gave up 5 bases; unmatched junction bases: 9. The CDR3 sequence is 14 residues long. The germline V gene has CDR1 SGHRS and CDR2 YFSETQ. CDR3 region: CASSPGDYGHEQYF. The CDR3 DNA sequence: TGCGCCAGCAGCCCCGGGGACTATGGGCACGAGCAGTACTTC. The variable domain in full, completed from reference TRBV5-1 and TRBJ2-7, reads KAGVTQTPRYLIKTRGQQVTLSCSPISGHRSVSWYQQTPGQGLQFLFEYFSETQRNKGNFPGRFSGRQFSNSRSEMNVSTLELGDSALYLCASSPGDYGHEQYFGPGTRLTVT.

This chain connects TRBV5-1 to TRBJ2-2; D uncertain. CDR1 is SGHRS and CDR2 is YFSETQ in the germline V gene. V lost 0 bases to trimming and J lost 7 bases, with 10 bases between them. CDR3 size: 14 residues. Here the CDR3 reads CASSLEIGSGELFF. CDR3 nucleotide sequence: TGCGCCAGCAGCTTGGAAATCGGAAGCGGGGAGCTGTTTTTT. Using reference TRBV5-1 and TRBJ2-2 for the parts outside the CDR3, the full variable domain is KAGVTQTPRYLIKTRGQQVTLSCSPISGHRSVSWYQQTPGQGLQFLFEYFSETQRNKGNFPGRFSGRQFSNSRSEMNVSTLELGDSALYLCASSLEIGSGELFFGEGSRLTVL.

The V gene is TRBV5-6, the J gene TRBJ1-2, with a tentative D call TRBD1 (6 bases). Trimming shortened V by 4 bases and J by 7 bases, and 20 bases separated the two germline ends. Germline V gives CDR1 SGHDT, CDR2 YYEEEE. The CDR3 runs to 15 residues. This CDR3 is CASSPEGGRSRGYTF. The CDR3 DNA follows: TGTGCCAGCAGCCCGGAGGGGGGGCGGAGTCGTGGCTACACCTTC.

The chain has TRBV15 and TRBJ2-5; D possibly corresponds to TRBD2 (5 bases). Trimming left V 4 bases short and J 2 bases short, with 11 bases between. The length of the CDR3 is 14 residues. Per germline, CDR1 LNHNV and CDR2 YYDKDF (reference sequence). CDR3: CATSIVDFQETQYF. Here the CDR3 DNA reads TGTGCCACCAGCATCGTGGACTTTCAAGAGACCCAGTACTTC.

The rearrangement uses TRBV27 and TRBJ2-1; no clear D gene. Germline assignment: CDR1 MNHEY and CDR2 SMNVEV (reference sequence). The V end was cut by 3 bases, the J end by 6 bases, with 12 bases between. CDR3 length equals 14 residues. CDR3 in amino acids: CASSLGSVGNEQFF. Written as DNA, the CDR3 is TGTGCCAGCAGTTTGGGCTCTGTGGGCAATGAGCAGTTCTTC.

This clone was observed a single time. The V gene is TRBV5-4, the J gene TRBJ1-3; D is ambiguous. V was pared by 0 bases and J by 0 bases, with 10 bases between. From germline, CDR1 is SGHNT and CDR2 YYREEE (reference sequence). This CDR3 contains 16 residues. The CDR3 DNA is TGTGCCAGCAGCTTGGGGGTCGCACCCTCTGGAAACACCATATATTTT. It yields the protein CASSLGVAPSGNTIYF.

This rearrangement joins TRBV9 to TRBJ2-6, with a weak D call TRBD1 (6 bases). The CDR3 is made up of 18 amino acids. Trimming removed 0 bases at V and 0 bases at J, with 13 bases between. CDR1 and CDR2 from the germline V gene are SGDLS and YYNGEE. CDR3 nucleotides: TGTGCCAGCAGCGTAGGGAAGGGGGTAAGCTCTGGGGCCAACGTCCTGACTTTC. Protein: CASSVGKGVSSGANVLTF.

V gene TRBV1 combines with J gene TRBJ1-4. TRBV1 is an annotated pseudogene. This CDR3 spans 14 amino acids. CDR3 bases: TGCACCAGCAGCCAAGAAGACGCACTAGAAAAACTGTTTTTT. This translates into CTSSQEDALEKLFF.

V gene TRBV5-1 combines with J gene TRBJ2-3; 7 bases match TRBD1. The germline gives CDR1 SGHRS, CDR2 YFSETQ. Trimming cost V 1 base and J 6 bases; bases outside gene matches: 2. The CDR3 runs 13 residues. CDR3 residues: CASSLSRGDTQYF. Written as DNA, the CDR3 is TGCGCCAGCAGCTTGAGCAGGGGGGATACGCAGTATTTT.

V and J are TRBV25-1 and TRBJ1-4; 10 bases agree with TRBD1. In germline, CDR1 is MGHDK, CDR2 SYGVNS. The CDR3 loop spans 16 amino acids. With 3 bases clipped from V and 6 bases from J, the junction kept 7 bases outside the gene matches. The CDR3 protein is CASSDPRQGAYEKLFF. The DNA for the CDR3 is TGTGCCAGCAGTGATCCCCGACAGGGGGCTTATGAAAAACTGTTTTTT.

This chain uses TRBV13 with TRBJ2-7; tentatively, D is TRBD2 (5 bases). The germline V and J ends were trimmed by 5 bases and 0 bases, with 8 bases remaining between them. From germline, CDR1 is PRHDT and CDR2 FYEKMQ (reference sequence). This CDR3 comprises 13 residues. CDR3 in amino acids: CASSPRDSYEQYF. The CDR3 nucleotides read TGTGCCAGCAGCCCCCGGGACTCCTACGAGCAGTACTTC.

The CDR3 region is CASSVGRGYGYTF. The CDR3 DNA reads TGTGCCAGCAGTGTCGGGCGCGGTTATGGCTACACCTTC. The gene calls are TRBV6-5 and TRBJ1-2; D remains ambiguous. The germline V and J ends were trimmed by 5 bases and 5 bases, with 12 bases remaining between them. CDR1 and CDR2 (germline): MNHEY, SVGAGI. CDR3 length equals 13 residues.

CDR3 DNA sequence: TGTGCCAGCAGTGAAGCGCCCTGGGTGAAGCCTGTACTTCCTGGGGCCAACGTCCTGACTTTC. Protein: CASSEAPWVKPVLPGANVLTF. The chain has TRBV2 and TRBJ2-6; D remains ambiguous. From germline, CDR1 is SNHLY and CDR2 FYNNEI. The CDR3 runs 21 residues. The germline V and J ends were trimmed by 0 bases and 2 bases, with 23 bases remaining between them.

The chain combines TRBV7-9 with TRBJ1-2; D may be TRBD1 (6 bases). The CDR3 loop spans 14 amino acids. Between the trimmed V and J ends, which lost 3 bases and 8 bases, there was a span of 16 bases. CDR1 is SEHNR and CDR2 is FQNEAQ in the germline V gene (reference sequence). CDR3 DNA: TGTGCCAGCAGCTTTTACGGTGAGGGGGAAGGCTACACCTTC. Amino acids: CASSFYGEGEGYTF.

V usage is TRBV5-1 and J usage is TRBJ2-7, with TRBD1 identical over 7 bases. The CDR3 runs 15 residues. The J segment lost 1 base and the V segment lost 4 bases, leaving 8 bases of the junction unmatched. Per the germline V gene, CDR1 is SGHRS and CDR2 is YFSETQ. CDR3 DNA: TGCGCCAGCAGCCAAAGACAGGGAAGGTCCTACGAGCAGTACTTC. Protein sequence: CASSQRQGRSYEQYF.

The V and J genes are TRBV10-3 and TRBJ1-5; D remains unclear. CDR3 length: 13 amino acids. Germline V gene sequence: CDR1 ENHRY, CDR2 SYGVKD. The V end lost 3 bases, the J end lost 13 bases, and 16 bases lay between the germline ends. This chain's CDR3 is CAISDPGDPYQHF. The CDR3 DNA reads TGTGCCATCAGTGACCCCGGCGACCCGTATCAGCATTTT.

The chain couples TRBV15 to TRBJ2-7, with D perhaps being TRBD1 or TRBD2 (6 bases each). V lost 1 base to trimming and J lost 4 bases, with 17 bases between them. The CDR3 has 16 residues. CDR1 LNHNV and CDR2 YYDKDF come from the germline V gene (reference sequence). The DNA for the CDR3 is TGTGCCACCAGCAGAGGATCCGGGGGCCGGGGTTACGAGCAGTACTTC. It specifies CATSRGSGGRGYEQYF.

The chain combines TRBV27 with TRBJ2-7; D remains unclear. Per germline, CDR1 MNHEY and CDR2 SMNVEV (reference sequence). V was shortened by 8 bases and J by 2 bases, with 16 bases between the two germline ends. The CDR3 extends over 14 amino acids. CDR3 loop: CASSPRTATYEQYF. The CDR3 DNA reads as TGTGCCAGCTCACCCCGGACGGCGACCTACGAGCAGTACTTC.

The rearrangement links TRBV27 to TRBJ2-1; D unresolved. The CDR3 sequence is 16 residues long. The V end lost 3 bases, the J end lost 0 bases, and 12 bases lay between the germline ends. Germline CDR1 MNHEY, CDR2 SMNVEV (reference sequence). DNA for the CDR3: TGTGCCAGCAGTTTGAGTGGTCTCCGCTCCTACAATGAGCAGTTCTTC. Translation gives CASSLSGLRSYNEQFF.